This T cell receptor beta chain was found in a study of tumor and adjacent non-tumor tissue in lung cancer. Concerning this clonotype itself: One base away lies a much larger clone, so this may be a sequencing read error.

This sample's RNA came from whole unsorted tissue. A modified ARM-PCR protocol with three rounds of nested PCR amplified TCRbeta. Each CDR3 protein gets one entry after TCRdb re-called the multiplex PCR reads with MiXCR. This table has roughly 120,000 distinct CDR3 sequences, 84% appearing once. Germline lookup yields CDR1 MNHEY and CDR2 SVGEGT. The CDR3 is made up of 16 amino acids. Sequencing was carried out using lung tumor tissue. V gene TRBV6-2 or TRBV6-3 combines with J gene TRBJ2-2, with TRBD1 matching over 8 bases. The source of this sequence is a man between 65 and 79 years old with non-small cell lung cancer. The CDR3 spells CTSSSLGTGFYSRLFF. The CDR3 DNA sequence: TGTACCAGCAGCTCCCTAGGGACAGGATTCTATTCGCGGCTGTTTTTT.